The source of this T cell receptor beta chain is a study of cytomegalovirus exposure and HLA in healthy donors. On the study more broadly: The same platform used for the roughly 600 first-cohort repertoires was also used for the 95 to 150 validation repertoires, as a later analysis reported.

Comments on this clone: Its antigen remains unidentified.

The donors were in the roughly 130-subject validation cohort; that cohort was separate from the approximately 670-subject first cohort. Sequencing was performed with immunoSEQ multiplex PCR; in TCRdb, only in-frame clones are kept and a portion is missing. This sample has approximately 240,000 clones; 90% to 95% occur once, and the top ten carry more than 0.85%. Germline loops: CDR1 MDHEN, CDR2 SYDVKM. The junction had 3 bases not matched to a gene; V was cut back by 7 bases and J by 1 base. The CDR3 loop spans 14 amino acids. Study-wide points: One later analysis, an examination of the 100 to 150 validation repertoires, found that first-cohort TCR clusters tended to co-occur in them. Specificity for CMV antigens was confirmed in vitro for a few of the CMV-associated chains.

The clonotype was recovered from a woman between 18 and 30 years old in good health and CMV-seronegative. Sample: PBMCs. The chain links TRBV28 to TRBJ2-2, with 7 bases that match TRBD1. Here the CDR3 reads CASTGGVNTGELFF. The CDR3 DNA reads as TGTGCCAGCACAGGGGGAGTGAACACCGGGGAGCTGTTTTTT.